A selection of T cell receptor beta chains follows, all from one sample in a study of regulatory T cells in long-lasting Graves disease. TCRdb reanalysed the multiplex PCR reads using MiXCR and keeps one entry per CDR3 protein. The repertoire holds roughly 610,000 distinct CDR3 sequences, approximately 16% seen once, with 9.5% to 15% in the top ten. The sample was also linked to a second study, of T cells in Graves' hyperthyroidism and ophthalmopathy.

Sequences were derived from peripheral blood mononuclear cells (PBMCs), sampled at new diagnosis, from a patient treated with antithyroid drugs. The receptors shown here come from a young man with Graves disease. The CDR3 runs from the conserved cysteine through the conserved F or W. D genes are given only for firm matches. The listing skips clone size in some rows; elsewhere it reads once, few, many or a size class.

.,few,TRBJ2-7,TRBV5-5,TGTGCCAGCAGCTTAAGAGGCGGAGGGACCCCCGGGGACGAGCAGTACTTC,CASSLRGGGTPGDEQYF
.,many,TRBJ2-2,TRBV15,TGTGCCACCAGCAGGGACCTAGCCGGTCAGGTTGGCACCGGGGAGCTGTTTTTT,CATSRDLAGQVGTGELFF
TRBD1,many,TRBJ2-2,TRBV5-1,TGCGCCAGCAGCTGGAAAGGGGGCGCGAACACCGGGGAGCTGTTTTTT,CASSWKGGANTGELFF
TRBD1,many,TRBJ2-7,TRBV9,TGTGCCAGCAGCACCGGGACAGCCCTCTACGAGCAGTACTTC,CASSTGTALYEQYF
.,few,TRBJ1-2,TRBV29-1,TGCAGCGTCGGGGGGAAGTCTGGCTACACCTTC,CSVGGKSGYTF
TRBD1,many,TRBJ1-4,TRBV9,TGTGCCAGCAGAGGGGGCGATGAAAAACTGTTTTTT,CASRGGDEKLFF
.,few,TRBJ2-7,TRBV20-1,TGCAGTGCCCACTCTGACAAGACCTACGAGCAGTACTTC,CSAHSDKTYEQYF
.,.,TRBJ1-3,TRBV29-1,TGCAGCGTTGCTGTAGGAGGGTCGGGAAACACCATATATTTT,CSVAVGGSGNTIYF
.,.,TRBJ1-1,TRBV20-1,TGCAGTGCCACGGACGGACGAGGGTACACTGAAGCTTTCTTT,CSATDGRGYTEAFF
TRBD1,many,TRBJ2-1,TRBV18,TGTGCCAGCTCACCACCGGACAGGGCTCTCTCTTACAATGAGCAGTTCTTC,CASSPPDRALSYNEQFF
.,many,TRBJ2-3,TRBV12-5,TGTGCTAGTGCCGGACCGACAGATACGCAGTATTTT,CASAGPTDTQYF
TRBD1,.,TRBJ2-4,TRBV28,TGTGCCAGCAGGCCCGACAGGGGGCGAACCAAAAACATTCAGCACTTC,CASRPDRGRTKNIQHF
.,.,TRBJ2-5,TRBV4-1,TGCGCCAGCAGCCAAGAGGGCGGGGGCCGGGAGACCCAGTACTTC,CASSQEGGGRETQYF
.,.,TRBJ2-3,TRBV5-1,TGCGCCAGCAGCTTGGCCTGGGCAGGGCAGGATACGCAGTATTTT,CASSLAWAGQDTQYF
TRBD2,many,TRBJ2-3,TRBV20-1,TGCAGTGGAAGGGCGGGAGAGAATCGACGAGATACGCAGTATTTT,CSGRAGENRRDTQYF
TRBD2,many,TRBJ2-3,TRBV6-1,TGTGCCAGCAAATTAGGACTAGCGGGAGCGGGAGTTACGCAGTATTTT,CASKLGLAGAGVTQYF
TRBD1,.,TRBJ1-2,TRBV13,TGTGCCAGCAGCTTTTCGACAGGGCGGTTCTACACCTTC,CASSFSTGRFYTF
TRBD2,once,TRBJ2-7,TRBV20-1,TGCAGTGCTAGGCGCGGGAGCTCCTACGAGCAGTACTTC,CSARRGSSYEQYF